One and the same sample provided the 2 T cell receptor beta chains below, sequenced in a study of blood T cell repertoires in COVID-19. TCRdb's copy holds only in-frame clones and misses some; the assay was immunoSEQ multiplex PCR. The table records some 50,000 clones, about 83% of them present only once. Sample: peripheral blood. These receptors originate from a middle-aged man with acute or convalescent COVID-19.

The CDR3 reads CASSPRTGANQPQHF. In DNA, the CDR3 is TGCGCCAGCAGCCCGAGGACAGGAGCGAATCAGCCCCAGCATTTT. The chain combines TRBV4-1 with TRBJ1-5, with 7 positions matching TRBD1. Unmatched junction bases numbered 7, after V lost 4 bases and J lost 4 bases. Germline V lookup: CDR1 MGHRA, CDR2 YSYEKL. The CDR3 spans 15 residues.

The rearrangement joins TRBV29-1 to TRBJ1-1; TRBD1 might be the D (6 bases). Trimming cost V 5 bases and J 4 bases, with 14 bases left between them. Germline V CDR1 and CDR2: SQVTM, ANQGSEA. This CDR3 has 13 amino acids. This CDR3 reads CSVLQGVITEAFF. DNA of the CDR3: TGCAGCGTTTTACAGGGAGTCATCACTGAAGCTTTCTTT.